Listed here is a single TCR beta chain. Only a few counts were recorded for this clonotype. Its antigen has not been determined. No much larger clone exists at a distance of one base, and base qualities are not known. Library creation used PCR. The instrument given in TCRdb is Illumina HiSeq 2500. To normalize quantification of the TCRbeta repertoire, the TCR libraries were built with molecular barcoding that relied on unique molecular identifiers. TCRdb cleaned the public reads at Q25 with fastp, built clones with MiXCR and kept in-frame beta chains. Rows merge per CDR3 protein into single entries with the most common DNA and genes. The table for this sample lists some 590,000 distinct CDR3 sequences; about 10% of them were counted only once. The ten largest clones add up to less than 5% of the sample. The data derive from a study of T-cell reconstitution after alpha-beta-depleted transplantation in children (dated by TCRdb to 2015 to 2016). Broadly, across the study: T-cell immune reconstitution after TCRalphabeta/CD19-depleted allogeneic hematopoietic cell transplantation in children was quantitatively tracked in the study by means of TCR repertoire profiling.

CDR1 and CDR2 are drawn from the germline V gene (reference sequence): DFQATT, SNEGSKA. Counted from cysteine to phenylalanine, this CDR3 has 15 amino acids. Only the CDR3 DNA stays, 45 bases, in frame from base 1. The V and J ends are trimmed by 6 bases and 4 bases, leaving 19 bases between them. The sequence was collected from a human donor who donated a stem cell graft to a child with acute myeloid leukemia. The sequenced sample was PBMCs from the stem cell graft donor, obtained from the stem cell graft. The chain is made from TRBV20-1 and TRBJ1-5; perhaps TRBD1 is the D gene, with 6 bases matching. This receptor has the CDR3 CSARLAGGGNQPQHF. At the DNA level, the sequence is TGCAGTGCCCGGCTCGCGGGGGGCGGTAATCAGCCCCAGCATTTT.